Below are 7 T cell receptor beta chains sequenced from a single sample in a study of T-cell memory formation after mild COVID-19. TCRdb re-called the 5' RACE reads with MiXCR, one entry per CDR3 protein. The data show about 180,000 distinct CDR3 sequences, 18% seen once. The sample taken for sequencing was PBMCs or a T cell subset sorted from them (not recorded which). Receptors originate from a man between 18 and 29 years old who had mild COVID-19 (a few samples of this study predate the infection). Cell type and time point are not known.

This clonotype was observed many times. The chain recombines TRBV2 with TRBJ1-5; TRBD1 agrees at 7 bases. Germline V CDR1 and CDR2: SNHLY, FYNNEI. The CDR3 consists of 15 residues. J gave up 1 base and V 4 bases, and 4 bases lay outside the gene matches. The CDR3 region has the DNA TGTGCCAGCAGTGCGCAGGGGGGCAGCAATCAGCCCCAGCATTTT. Residues: CASSAQGGSNQPQHF.

The J gene is TRBJ1-2, the V gene TRBV12-3 or TRBV12-4; TRBD1 aligns across 9 bases. The CDR3 length is 12 residues. J lost 8 bases, V lost 6 bases, and 4 bases had no gene match. In nucleotides, the CDR3 is TGTGCCAGCAGAGGACAGGGGCCCGGCTACACCTTC. This encodes CASRGQGPGYTF.

The V call is TRBV5-1, the J call TRBJ1-2, with unresolved D. The length of the CDR3 is 13 residues. V dropped 2 bases and J dropped 3 bases, with 8 bases sitting between them. CDR1 and CDR2 (germline): SGHRS, YFSETQ. The CDR3 DNA is TGCGCCAGCAGCTTCGACGGAGACTATGGCTACACCTTC. This gives the protein CASSFDGDYGYTF.

This clonotype was found a few times. The J gene is TRBJ2-7, the V gene TRBV5-5, with 14 positions matching TRBD2. The CDR3 consists of 17 residues. Germline lookup yields CDR1 SGHKS and CDR2 YYEKEE (reference sequence). The J segment lost 4 bases and the V segment lost 4 bases, leaving 10 bases of the junction unmatched. The CDR3 spells CASSPEGLAGGRYEQYF. DNA of the CDR3: TGTGCCAGCAGCCCCGAAGGACTAGCGGGGGGAAGGTACGAGCAGTACTTC.

This clonotype has at least ten counts. The CDR3 bases are TGTGCCAGCAGTTTTGGGCGGAACACTGAAGCTTTCTTT. Encoded protein: CASSFGRNTEAFF. The rearrangement uses TRBV12-3 or TRBV12-4 and TRBJ1-1; D uncertain. The CDR3 spans 13 residues. Trimming left V 3 bases short and J 1 base short, with 6 bases between.

The table lists this clonotype with a few counts. The chain links TRBV6-1 to TRBJ2-7, with unresolved D. This CDR3 is 12 amino acids long. CDR1 and CDR2 from the germline V gene are MNHNS and SASEGT. The germline V and J ends were trimmed by 2 bases and 3 bases, with 5 bases remaining between them. The CDR3 bases are TGTGCCAGCAGTGAACTCCGCTACGAGCAGTACGTC. This encodes CASSELRYEQYV.

This clonotype was seen more than once but under ten times. The V call is TRBV6-2 or TRBV6-3, the J call TRBJ1-5; TRBD1 matches 8 bases. This CDR3 contains 15 residues. Trimming removed 7 bases from V and 3 bases from J; junction bases left unmatched: 8. From germline, CDR1 is MNHEY and CDR2 SVGEGT. CDR3 amino acids: CASIHRDRLNQPQHF. Written as DNA, the CDR3 is TGTGCCAGCATTCACAGGGACAGGCTCAATCAGCCCCAGCATTTT.